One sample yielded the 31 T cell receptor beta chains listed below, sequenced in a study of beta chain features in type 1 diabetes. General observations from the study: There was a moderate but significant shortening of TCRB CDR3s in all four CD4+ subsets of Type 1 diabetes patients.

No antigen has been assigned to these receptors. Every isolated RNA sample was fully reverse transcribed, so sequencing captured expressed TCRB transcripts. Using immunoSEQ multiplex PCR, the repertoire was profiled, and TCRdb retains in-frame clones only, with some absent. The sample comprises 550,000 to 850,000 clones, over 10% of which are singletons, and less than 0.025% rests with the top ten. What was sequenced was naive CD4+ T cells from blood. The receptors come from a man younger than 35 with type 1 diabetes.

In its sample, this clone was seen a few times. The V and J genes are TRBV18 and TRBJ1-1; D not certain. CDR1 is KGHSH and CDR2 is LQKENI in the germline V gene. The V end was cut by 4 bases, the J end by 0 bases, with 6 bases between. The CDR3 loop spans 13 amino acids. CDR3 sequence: CASSLELNTEAFF. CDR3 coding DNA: TGTGCCAGCTCACTAGAACTGAACACTGAAGCTTTCTTT. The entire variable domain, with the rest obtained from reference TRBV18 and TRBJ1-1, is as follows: NAGVMQNPRHLVRRRGQEARLRCSPMKGHSHVYWYRQLPEEGLKFMVYLQKENIIDESGMPKERFSAEFPKEGPSILRIQQVVRGDSAAYFCASSLELNTEAFFGQGTRLTVV.

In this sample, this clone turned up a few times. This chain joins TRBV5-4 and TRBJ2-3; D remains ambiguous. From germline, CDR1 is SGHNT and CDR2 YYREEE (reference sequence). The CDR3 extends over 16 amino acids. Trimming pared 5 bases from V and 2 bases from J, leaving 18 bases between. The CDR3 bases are TGTGCCAGCAGTTCCCCCGCCGGAGCCCACACAGATACGCAGTATTTT. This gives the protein CASSSPAGAHTDTQYF.

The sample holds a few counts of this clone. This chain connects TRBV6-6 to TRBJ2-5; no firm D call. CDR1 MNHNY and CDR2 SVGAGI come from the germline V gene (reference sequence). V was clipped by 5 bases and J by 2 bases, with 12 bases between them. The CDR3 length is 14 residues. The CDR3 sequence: CASSPPWGQETQYF. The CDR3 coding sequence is TGTGCCAGCAGTCCCCCCTGGGGACAAGAGACCCAGTACTTC.

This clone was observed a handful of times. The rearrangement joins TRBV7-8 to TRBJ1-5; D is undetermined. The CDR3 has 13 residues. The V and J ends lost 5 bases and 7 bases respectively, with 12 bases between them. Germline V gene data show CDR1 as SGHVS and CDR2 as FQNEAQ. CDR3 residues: CASSPQKEQPQHF. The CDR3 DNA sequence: TGTGCCAGCAGCCCTCAGAAGGAGCAGCCCCAGCATTTT.

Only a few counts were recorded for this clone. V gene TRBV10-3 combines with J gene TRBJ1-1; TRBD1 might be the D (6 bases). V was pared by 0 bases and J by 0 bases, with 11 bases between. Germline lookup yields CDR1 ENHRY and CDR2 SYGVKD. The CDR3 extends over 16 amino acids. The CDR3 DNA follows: TGTGCCATCAGTGAGTCGGCAGGGGCGGTGAACACTGAAGCTTTCTTT. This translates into CAISESAGAVNTEAFF.

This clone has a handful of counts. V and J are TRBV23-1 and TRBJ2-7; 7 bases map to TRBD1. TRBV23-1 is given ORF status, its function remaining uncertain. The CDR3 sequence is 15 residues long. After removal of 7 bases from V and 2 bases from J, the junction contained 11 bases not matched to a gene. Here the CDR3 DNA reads TGCGCCAGCATTCAGAGACAGGGAGCCACCTACGAGCAGTACTTC. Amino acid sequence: CASIQRQGATYEQYF.

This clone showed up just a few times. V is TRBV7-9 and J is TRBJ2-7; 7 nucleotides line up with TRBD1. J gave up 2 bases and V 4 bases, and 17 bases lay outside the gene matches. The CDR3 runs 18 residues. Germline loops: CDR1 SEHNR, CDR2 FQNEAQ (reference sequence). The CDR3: CASSWSRSGTAIPYEQYF. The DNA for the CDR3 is TGTGCCAGCAGCTGGTCTCGGTCCGGGACAGCCATTCCCTACGAGCAGTACTTC.

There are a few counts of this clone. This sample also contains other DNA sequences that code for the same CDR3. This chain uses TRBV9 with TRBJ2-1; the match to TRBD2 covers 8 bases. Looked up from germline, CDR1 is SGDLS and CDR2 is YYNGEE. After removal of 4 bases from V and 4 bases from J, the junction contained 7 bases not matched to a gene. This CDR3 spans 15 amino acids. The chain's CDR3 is CASSPGGTPYNEQFF. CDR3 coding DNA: TGTGCCAGCAGCCCGGGGGGGACACCTTACAATGAGCAGTTCTTC.

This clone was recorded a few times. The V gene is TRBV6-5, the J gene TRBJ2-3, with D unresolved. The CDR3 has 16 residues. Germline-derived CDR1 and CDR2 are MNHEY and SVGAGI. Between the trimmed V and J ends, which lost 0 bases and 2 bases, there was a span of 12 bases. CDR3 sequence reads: CASSYSTPANTDTQYF. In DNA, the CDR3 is TGTGCCAGCAGTTACTCGACGCCGGCGAACACAGATACGCAGTATTTT.

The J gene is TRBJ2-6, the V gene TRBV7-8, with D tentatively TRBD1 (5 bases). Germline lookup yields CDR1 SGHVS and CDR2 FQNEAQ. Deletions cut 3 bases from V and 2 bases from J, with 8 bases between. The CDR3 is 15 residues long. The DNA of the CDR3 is TGTGCCAGCAGCTTTACAGGCGCTGGGGCCAACGTCCTGACTTTC. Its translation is CASSFTGAGANVLTF.

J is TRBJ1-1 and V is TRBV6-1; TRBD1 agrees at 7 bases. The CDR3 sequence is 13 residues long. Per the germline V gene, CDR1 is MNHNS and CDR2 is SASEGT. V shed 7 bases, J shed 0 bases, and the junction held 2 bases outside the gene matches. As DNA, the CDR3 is TGTGCCAGCAAACAGGGGCTGAACACTGAAGCTTTCTTT. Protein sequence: CASKQGLNTEAFF.

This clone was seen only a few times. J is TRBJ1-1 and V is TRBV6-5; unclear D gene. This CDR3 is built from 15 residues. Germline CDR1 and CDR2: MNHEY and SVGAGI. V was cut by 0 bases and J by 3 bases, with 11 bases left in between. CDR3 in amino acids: CASSYSTVGDTEAFF. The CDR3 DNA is TGTGCCAGCAGTTACTCGACCGTGGGCGACACTGAAGCTTTCTTT.

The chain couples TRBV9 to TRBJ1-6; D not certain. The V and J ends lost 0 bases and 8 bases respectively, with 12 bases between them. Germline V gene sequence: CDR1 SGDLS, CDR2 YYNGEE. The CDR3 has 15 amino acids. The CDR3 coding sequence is TGTGCCAGCAGCGTAGTTGGTCAATTGGATTCACCCCTCCACTTT. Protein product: CASSVVGQLDSPLHF.

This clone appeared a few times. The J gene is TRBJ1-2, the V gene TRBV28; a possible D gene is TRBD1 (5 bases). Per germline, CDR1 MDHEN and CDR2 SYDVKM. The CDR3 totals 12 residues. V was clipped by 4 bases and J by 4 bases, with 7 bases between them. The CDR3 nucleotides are TGTGCCAGCAGTTCCCAGGGCTATGGCTACACCTTC. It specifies CASSSQGYGYTF.

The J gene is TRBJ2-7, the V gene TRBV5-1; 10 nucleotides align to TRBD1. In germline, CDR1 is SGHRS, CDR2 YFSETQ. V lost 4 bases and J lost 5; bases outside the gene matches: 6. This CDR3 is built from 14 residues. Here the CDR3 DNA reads TGCGCCAGCAGCCAGGACAGGGGGTTTAACGAGCAGTACTTC. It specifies CASSQDRGFNEQYF.

The CDR3 sequence is CAWMSGWGPEAFF. CDR3 bases: TGTGCCTGGATGTCAGGTTGGGGGCCTGAAGCTTTCTTT. The chain uses TRBV30 and TRBJ1-1; a possible D gene is TRBD1 (6 bases). The V gene lost 4 bases and the J gene lost 6 bases, with 15 bases spanning the gap. Germline CDR1 reads GTSNPN; CDR2 reads SVGIG (reference sequence). The CDR3 runs to 13 residues.

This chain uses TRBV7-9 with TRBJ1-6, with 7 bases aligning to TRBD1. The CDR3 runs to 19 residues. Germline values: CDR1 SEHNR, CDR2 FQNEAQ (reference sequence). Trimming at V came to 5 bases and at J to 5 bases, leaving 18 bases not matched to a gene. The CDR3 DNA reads TGTGCCAGCAGCCCCCCCCGGGACAGAGACACAGGAAATAATTCACCCCTCCACTTT. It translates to CASSPPRDRDTGNNSPLHF.

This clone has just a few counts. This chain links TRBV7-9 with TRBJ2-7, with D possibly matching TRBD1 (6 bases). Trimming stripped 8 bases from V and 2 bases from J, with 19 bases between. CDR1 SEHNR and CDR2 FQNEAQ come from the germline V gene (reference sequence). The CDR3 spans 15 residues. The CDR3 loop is CASEPGAGVPYEQYF. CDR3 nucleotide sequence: TGTGCCAGCGAACCAGGGGCAGGGGTCCCCTACGAGCAGTACTTC.

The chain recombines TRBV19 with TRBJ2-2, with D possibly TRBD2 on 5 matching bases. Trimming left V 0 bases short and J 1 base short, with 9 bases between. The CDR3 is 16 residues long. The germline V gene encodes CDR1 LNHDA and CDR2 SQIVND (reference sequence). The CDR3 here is CASSIDEGLNTGELFF. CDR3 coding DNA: TGTGCCAGTAGTATAGACGAGGGCTTGAACACCGGGGAGCTGTTTTTT.

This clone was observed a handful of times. The CDR3, as DNA: TGTGCCAGCAGTTACAGGGGCCATCAATCCTACAATGAGCAGTTCTTC. Its protein product is CASSYRGHQSYNEQFF. The rearrangement uses TRBV6-6 and TRBJ2-1; possibly TRBD1 for D (5 bases). The CDR3 is 16 amino acids. Per the germline V gene, CDR1 is MNHNY and CDR2 is SVGAGI (reference sequence). The ends were cut back, 2 bases at V and 1 base at J, with 12 bases in the middle.

The CDR3 protein is CASSATPGDVYEQYF. In nucleotides, the CDR3 is TGCGCCAGCAGCGCCACCCCAGGGGATGTCTACGAGCAGTACTTC. V usage is TRBV5-1 and J usage is TRBJ2-7; D is perhaps TRBD1 (6 bases). This CDR3 spans 15 amino acids. Trimming cost V 4 bases and J 3 bases, with 17 bases left between them. From germline, CDR1 is SGHRS and CDR2 YFSETQ.

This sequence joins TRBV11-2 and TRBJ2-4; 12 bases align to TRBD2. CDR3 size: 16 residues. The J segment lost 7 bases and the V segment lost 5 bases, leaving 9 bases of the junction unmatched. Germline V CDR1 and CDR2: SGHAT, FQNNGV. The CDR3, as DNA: TGTGCCAGCAGCCGTGGAACTAGCGGGGGGTTGAACATTCAGTACTTC. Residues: CASSRGTSGGLNIQYF.

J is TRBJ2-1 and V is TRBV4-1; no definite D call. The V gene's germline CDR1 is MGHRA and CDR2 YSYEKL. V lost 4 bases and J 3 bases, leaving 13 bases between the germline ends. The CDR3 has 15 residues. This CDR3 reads CASSPPLDGYNEQFF. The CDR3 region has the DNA TGCGCCAGCAGCCCGCCGCTGGATGGCTACAATGAGCAGTTCTTC.

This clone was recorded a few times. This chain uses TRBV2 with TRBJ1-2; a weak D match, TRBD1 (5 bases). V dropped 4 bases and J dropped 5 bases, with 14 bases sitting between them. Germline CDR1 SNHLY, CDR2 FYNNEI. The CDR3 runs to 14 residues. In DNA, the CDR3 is TGTGCCAGCAGTGCAAAGGGGACCCCATATGGCTACACCTTC. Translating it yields CASSAKGTPYGYTF.

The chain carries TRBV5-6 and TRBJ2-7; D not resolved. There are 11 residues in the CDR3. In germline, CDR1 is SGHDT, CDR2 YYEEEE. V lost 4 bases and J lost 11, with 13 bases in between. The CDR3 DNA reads TGTGCCAGCAGCGTGGGGAATAGGGAGTACTTC. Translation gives CASSVGNREYF. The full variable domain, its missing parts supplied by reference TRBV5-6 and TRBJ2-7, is DAGVTQSPTHLIKTRGQQVTLRCSPKSGHDTVSWYQQALGQGPQFIFQYYEEEERQRGNFPDRFSGHQFPNYSSELNVNALLLGDSALYLCASSVGNREYFGPGTRLTVT.

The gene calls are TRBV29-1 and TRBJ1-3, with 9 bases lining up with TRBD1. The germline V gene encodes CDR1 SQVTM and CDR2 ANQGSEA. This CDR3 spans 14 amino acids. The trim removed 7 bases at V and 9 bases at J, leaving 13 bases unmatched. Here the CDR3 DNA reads TGCAGCGGTTCTGCCGGGACAGGGCCGGGCACCATATATTTT. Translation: CSGSAGTGPGTIYF. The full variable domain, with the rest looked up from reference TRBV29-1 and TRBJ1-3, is SAVISQKPSRDICQRGTSLTIQCQVDSQVTMMFWYRQQPGQSLTLIATANQGSEATYESGFVIDKFPISRPNLTFSTLTVSNMSPEDSSIYLCSGSAGTGPGTIYFGEGSWLTVV.

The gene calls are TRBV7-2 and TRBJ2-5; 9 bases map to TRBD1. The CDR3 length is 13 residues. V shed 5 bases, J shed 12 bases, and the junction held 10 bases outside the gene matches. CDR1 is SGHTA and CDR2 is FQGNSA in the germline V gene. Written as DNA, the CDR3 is TGTGCCAGCAGCCGAGGGACAGGGAGTGAGGAGTACTTC. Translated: CASSRGTGSEEYF.

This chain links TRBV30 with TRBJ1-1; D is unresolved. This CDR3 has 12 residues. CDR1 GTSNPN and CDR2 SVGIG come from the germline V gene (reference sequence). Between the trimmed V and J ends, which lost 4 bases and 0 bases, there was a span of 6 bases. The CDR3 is CAWIGMNTEAFF. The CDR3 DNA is TGTGCCTGGATAGGGATGAACACTGAAGCTTTCTTT. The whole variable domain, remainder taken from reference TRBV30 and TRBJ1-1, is SQTIHQWPATLVQPVGSPLSLECTVEGTSNPNLYWYRQAAGRGLQLLFYSVGIGQISSEVPQNLSASRPQDRQFILSSKKLLLSDSGFYLCAWIGMNTEAFFGQGTRLTVV.

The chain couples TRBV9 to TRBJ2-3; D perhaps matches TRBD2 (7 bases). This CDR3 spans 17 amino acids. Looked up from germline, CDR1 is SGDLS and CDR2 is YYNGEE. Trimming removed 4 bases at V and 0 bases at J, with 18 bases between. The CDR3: CASSPEVGGLSTDTQYF. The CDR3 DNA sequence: TGTGCCAGCAGCCCTGAGGTCGGGGGGCTTAGCACAGATACGCAGTATTTT.

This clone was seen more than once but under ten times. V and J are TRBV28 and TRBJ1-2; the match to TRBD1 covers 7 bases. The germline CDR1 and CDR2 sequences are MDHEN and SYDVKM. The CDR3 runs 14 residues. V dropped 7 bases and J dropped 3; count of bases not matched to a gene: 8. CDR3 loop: CASNSRDSYYGYTF. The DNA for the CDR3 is TGTGCCAGCAACTCACGGGACAGCTACTATGGCTACACCTTC.

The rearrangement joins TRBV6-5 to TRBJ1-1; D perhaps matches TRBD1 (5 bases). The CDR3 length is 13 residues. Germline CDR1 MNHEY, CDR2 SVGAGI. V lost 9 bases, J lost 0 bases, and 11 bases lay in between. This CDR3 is CASRQSMNTEAFF. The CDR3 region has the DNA TGTGCCAGTAGACAGTCCATGAACACTGAAGCTTTCTTT.